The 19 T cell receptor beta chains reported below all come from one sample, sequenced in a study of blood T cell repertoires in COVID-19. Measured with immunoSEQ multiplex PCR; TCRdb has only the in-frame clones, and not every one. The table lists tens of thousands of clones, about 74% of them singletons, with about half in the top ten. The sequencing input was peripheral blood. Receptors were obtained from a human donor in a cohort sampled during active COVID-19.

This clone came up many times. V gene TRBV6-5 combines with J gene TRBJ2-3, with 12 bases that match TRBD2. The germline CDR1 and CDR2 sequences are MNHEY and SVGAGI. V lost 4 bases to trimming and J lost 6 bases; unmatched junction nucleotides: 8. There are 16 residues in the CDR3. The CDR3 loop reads CASSWLAGGPADTQYF. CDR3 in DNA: TGTGCCAGCAGTTGGCTAGCGGGAGGGCCTGCCGATACGCAGTATTTT.

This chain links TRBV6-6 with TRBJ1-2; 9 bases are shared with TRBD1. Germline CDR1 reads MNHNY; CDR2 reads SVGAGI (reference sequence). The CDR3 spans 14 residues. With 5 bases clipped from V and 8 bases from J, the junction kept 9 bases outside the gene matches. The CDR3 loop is CASSSRDRADGYTF. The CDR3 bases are TGTGCCAGCAGTAGCCGGGACAGGGCAGACGGCTACACCTTC.

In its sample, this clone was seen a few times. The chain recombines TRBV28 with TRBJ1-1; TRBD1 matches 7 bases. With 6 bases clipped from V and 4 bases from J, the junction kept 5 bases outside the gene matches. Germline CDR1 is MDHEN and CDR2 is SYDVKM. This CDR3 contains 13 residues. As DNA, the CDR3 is TGTGCCAGCAGAGGGGGCGGCGGCACTGAAGCTTTCTTT. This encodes CASRGGGGTEAFF.

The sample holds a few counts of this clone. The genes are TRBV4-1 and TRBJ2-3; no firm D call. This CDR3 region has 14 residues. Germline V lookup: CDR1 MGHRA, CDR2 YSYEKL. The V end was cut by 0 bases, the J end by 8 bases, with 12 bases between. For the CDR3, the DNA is TGCGCCAGCAGCCAAGATCCCCGACACAGTACGCAGTATTTT. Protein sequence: CASSQDPRHSTQYF.

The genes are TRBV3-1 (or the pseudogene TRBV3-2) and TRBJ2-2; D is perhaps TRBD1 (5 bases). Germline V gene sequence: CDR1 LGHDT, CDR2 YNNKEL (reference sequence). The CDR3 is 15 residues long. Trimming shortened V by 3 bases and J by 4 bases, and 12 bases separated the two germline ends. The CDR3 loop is CASSQQGRATGELFF. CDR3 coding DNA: TGTGCCAGCAGCCAGCAGGGCCGGGCCACCGGGGAGCTGTTTTTT.

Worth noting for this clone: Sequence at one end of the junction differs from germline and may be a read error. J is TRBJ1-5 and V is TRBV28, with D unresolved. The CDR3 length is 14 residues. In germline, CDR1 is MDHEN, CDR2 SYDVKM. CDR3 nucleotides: TGTGCCAGCAGCTTATTAGCAGGCAATCAGCCCCAGCATTTT. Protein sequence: CASSLLAGNQPQHF.

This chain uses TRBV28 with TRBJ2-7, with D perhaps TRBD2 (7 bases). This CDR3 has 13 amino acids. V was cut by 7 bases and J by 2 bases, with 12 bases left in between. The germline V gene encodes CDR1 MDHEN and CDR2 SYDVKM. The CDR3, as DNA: TGTGCCAGCATCCGGGGGGCTACCTACGAGCAGTACTTC. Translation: CASIRGATYEQYF.

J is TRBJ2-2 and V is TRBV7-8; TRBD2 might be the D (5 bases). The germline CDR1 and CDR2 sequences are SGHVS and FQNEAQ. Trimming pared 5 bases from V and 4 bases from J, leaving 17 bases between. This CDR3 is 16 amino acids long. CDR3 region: CASSPSGLEGTGELFF. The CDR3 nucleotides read TGTGCCAGCAGCCCCAGCGGCCTAGAAGGCACCGGGGAGCTGTTTTTT. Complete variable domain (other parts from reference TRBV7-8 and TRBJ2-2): GAGVSQSPRYKVAKRGQDVALRCDPISGHVSLFWYQQALGQGPEFLTYFQNEAQLDKSGLPSDRFFAERPEGSVSTLKIQRTQQEDSAVYLCASSPSGLEGTGELFFGEGSRLTVL.

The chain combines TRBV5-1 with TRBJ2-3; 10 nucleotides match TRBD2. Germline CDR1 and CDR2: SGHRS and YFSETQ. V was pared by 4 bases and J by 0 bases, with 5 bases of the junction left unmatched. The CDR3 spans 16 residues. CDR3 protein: CASSHPSGSSTDTQYF. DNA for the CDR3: TGCGCCAGCAGCCACCCTAGCGGGAGTAGCACAGATACGCAGTATTTT.

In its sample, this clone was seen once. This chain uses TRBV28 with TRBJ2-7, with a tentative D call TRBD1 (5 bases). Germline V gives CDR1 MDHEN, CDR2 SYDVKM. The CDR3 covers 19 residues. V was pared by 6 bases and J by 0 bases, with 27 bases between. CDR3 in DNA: TGTGCCAGCAGCCTGACCCACAAAAGATCAACAGGAAGCTCCTACGAGCAGTACTTC. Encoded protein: CASSLTHKRSTGSSYEQYF.

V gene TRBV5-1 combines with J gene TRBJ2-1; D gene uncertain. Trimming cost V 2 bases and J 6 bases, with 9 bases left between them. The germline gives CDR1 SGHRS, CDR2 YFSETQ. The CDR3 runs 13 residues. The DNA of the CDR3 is TGCGCCAGCAGCTTCCATTTTTCCAATGAGCAGTTCTTC. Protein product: CASSFHFSNEQFF. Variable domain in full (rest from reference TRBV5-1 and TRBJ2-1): KAGVTQTPRYLIKTRGQQVTLSCSPISGHRSVSWYQQTPGQGLQFLFEYFSETQRNKGNFPGRFSGRQFSNSRSEMNVSTLELGDSALYLCASSFHFSNEQFFGPGTRLTVL.

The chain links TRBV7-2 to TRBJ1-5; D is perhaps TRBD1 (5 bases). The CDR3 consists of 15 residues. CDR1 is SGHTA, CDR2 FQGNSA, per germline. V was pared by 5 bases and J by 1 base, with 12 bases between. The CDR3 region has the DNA TGTGCCAGCAGCGCGGGGGGACGGAGCAATCAGCCCCAGCATTTT. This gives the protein CASSAGGRSNQPQHF.

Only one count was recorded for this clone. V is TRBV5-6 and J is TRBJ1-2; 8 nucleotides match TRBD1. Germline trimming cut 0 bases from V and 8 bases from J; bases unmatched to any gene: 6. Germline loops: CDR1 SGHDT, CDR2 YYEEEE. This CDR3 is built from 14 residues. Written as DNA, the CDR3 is TGTGCCAGCAGCTTGGCCAGGGGGCGGGGAGGCTACACCTTC. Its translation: CASSLARGRGGYTF.

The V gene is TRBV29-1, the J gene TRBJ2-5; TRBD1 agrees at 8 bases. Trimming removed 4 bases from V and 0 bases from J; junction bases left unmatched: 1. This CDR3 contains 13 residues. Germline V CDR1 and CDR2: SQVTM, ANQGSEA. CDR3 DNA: TGCAGCGTTGTACAGGGGGACCAAGAGACCCAGTACTTC. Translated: CSVVQGDQETQYF.

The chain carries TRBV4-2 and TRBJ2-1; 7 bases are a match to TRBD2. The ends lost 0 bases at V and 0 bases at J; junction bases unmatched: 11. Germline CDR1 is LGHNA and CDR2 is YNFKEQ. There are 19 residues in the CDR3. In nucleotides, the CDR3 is TGTGCCAGCAGCCAAGAAACCGCTAGCGGAGCTATCTCCTACAATGAGCAGTTCTTC. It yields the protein CASSQETASGAISYNEQFF.

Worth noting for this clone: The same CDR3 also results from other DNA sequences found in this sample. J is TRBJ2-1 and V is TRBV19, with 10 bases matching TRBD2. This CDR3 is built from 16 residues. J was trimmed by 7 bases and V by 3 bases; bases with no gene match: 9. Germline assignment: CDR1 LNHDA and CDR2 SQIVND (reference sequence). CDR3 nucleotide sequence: TGTGCCAGTAGTATCCCAAGCGGGAGGGCCGGGAATGAGCAGTTCTTC. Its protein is CASSIPSGRAGNEQFF.

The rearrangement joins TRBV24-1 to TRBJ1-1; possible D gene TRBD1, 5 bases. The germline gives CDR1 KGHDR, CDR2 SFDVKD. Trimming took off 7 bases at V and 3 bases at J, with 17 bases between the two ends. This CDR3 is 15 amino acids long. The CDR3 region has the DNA TGTGCCACCAGGGGTACGGGGGAAGGGGACACTGAAGCTTTCTTT. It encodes CATRGTGEGDTEAFF.

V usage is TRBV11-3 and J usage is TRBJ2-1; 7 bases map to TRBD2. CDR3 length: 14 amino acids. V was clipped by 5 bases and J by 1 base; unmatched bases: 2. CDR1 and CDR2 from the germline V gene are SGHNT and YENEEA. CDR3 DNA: TGTGCCAGCAGCGTGGGGGGGTCCTACAATGAGCAGTTCTTC. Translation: CASSVGGSYNEQFF.

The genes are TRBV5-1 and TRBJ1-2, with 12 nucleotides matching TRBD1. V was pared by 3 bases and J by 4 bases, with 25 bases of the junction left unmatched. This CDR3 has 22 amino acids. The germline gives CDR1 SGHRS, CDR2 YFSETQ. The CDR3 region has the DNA TGCGCCAGCAGCTCGCCTTCTTTAAAACCGGGACAGGGGGCCCCGAGTTCCTATGGCTACACCTTC. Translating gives CASSSPSLKPGQGAPSSYGYTF.